The 22 T cell receptor beta chains in this list originate from one sample, sequenced in a study of beta chain features in type 1 diabetes. Study observations and caveats: In all four CD4+ subsets, TCRB CDR3 length was significantly, moderately reduced in type 1 diabetes.

These receptors are not linked to any known antigen. As every portion of the isolated RNA was reverse transcribed, the sequencing read expressed TCRB transcripts. The method was immunoSEQ multiplex PCR; TCRdb's version includes in-frame clones alone and lacks a portion of them. The profile shows about 280,000 clones, roughly 15% of them singletons. The sequencing input was naive CD4+ T cells from blood. These receptor sequences come from a man between 18 and 35 years old with type 1 diabetes.

This clone was picked up a small number of times. The chain has TRBV7-2 and TRBJ2-1, with 8 nucleotides matching TRBD1. CDR3 length: 15 amino acids. Germline V gene lookup returns CDR1 SGHTA and CDR2 FQGNSA. Trimming removed 5 bases from V and 0 bases from J; junction bases left unmatched: 3. This CDR3 reads CASSRDRGSYNEQFF. The CDR3 nucleotides are TGTGCCAGCAGCCGAGACAGGGGCTCCTACAATGAGCAGTTCTTC.

In its sample, this clone was seen a few times. V gene TRBV28 combines with J gene TRBJ2-5; 7 bases fit TRBD2. The CDR3 is 12 amino acids. Trimming took 5 bases from V and 4 from J; bases not matched to a gene: 1. Germline CDR1 reads MDHEN; CDR2 reads SYDVKM. CDR3 sequence (DNA): TGTGCCAGCAGTAGCGGGGTAGAGACCCAGTACTTC. Translated, it gives CASSSGVETQYF. Looking up the rest from reference TRBV28 and TRBJ2-5 gives the full variable domain: DVKVTQSSRYLVKRTGEKVFLECVQDMDHENMFWYRQDPGLGLRLIYFSYDVKMKEKGDIPEGYSVSREKKERFSLILESASTNQTSMYLCASSSGVETQYFGPGTRLLVL.

This clone appeared a few times. V usage is TRBV6-5 and J usage is TRBJ1-2; D is undetermined. Trimming removed 3 bases at V and 8 bases at J, with 13 bases between. There are 13 residues in the CDR3. Germline V lookup: CDR1 MNHEY, CDR2 SVGAGI. The CDR3 loop reads CASSYPGSRGYTF. Here the CDR3 DNA reads TGTGCCAGCAGTTATCCGGGGTCGAGGGGCTACACCTTC.

The chain has TRBV5-1 and TRBJ2-7, with D perhaps matching TRBD1 (6 bases). CDR1 is SGHRS, CDR2 YFSETQ, per germline. The CDR3 is made up of 14 amino acids. V was pared by 4 bases and J by 7 bases, with 18 bases between. The CDR3 region is CASSLYAGAREQYF. Here the CDR3 DNA reads TGCGCCAGCAGCCTATATGCAGGGGCGAGGGAGCAGTACTTC.

This clone was seen a handful of times. This chain connects TRBV7-9 to TRBJ2-7; perhaps TRBD2 as D (5 bases). Germline V gene lookup returns CDR1 SEHNR and CDR2 FQNEAQ (reference sequence). V was cut by 7 bases and J by 3 bases, with 13 bases left in between. CDR3 length equals 13 residues. CDR3 coding DNA: TGTGCCAGCACCAGCTGGGGAGTCTACGAGCAGTACTTC. It encodes CASTSWGVYEQYF.

The chain links TRBV7-6 to TRBJ2-2; 9 bases map to TRBD2. The CDR3 is 14 residues long. Losses at the gene ends were 9 bases for V and 5 bases for J; bases not matched to a gene: 7. The germline CDR1 and CDR2 sequences are SGHVS and FNYEAQ. CDR3 sequence reads: CARSRLAVTGELFF. The CDR3 DNA follows: TGTGCCAGATCCAGACTAGCGGTAACCGGGGAGCTGTTTTTT.

This clone was recorded a few times. This chain joins TRBV9 and TRBJ1-1, with a weak D call TRBD1 (5 bases). The CDR3 is 15 amino acids. Between the trimmed V and J ends, which lost 2 bases and 0 bases, there was a span of 11 bases. Germline V gene lookup returns CDR1 SGDLS and CDR2 YYNGEE. The CDR3 here is CASSVTGYMNTEAFF. Written as DNA, the CDR3 is TGTGCCAGCAGCGTTACAGGTTACATGAACACTGAAGCTTTCTTT.

The chain carries TRBV25-1 and TRBJ1-1; D gene uncertain. The CDR3 is 14 amino acids. CDR1 is MGHDK, CDR2 SYGVNS, per germline. V was pared by 3 bases and J by 5 bases, with 13 bases between. CDR3 bases: TGTGCCAGCAGTGACCGAGGTTCGGGAACTGAAGCTTTCTTT. Amino acid sequence: CASSDRGSGTEAFF.

This clone has only one observation. The chain employs TRBV11-2 and TRBJ2-1; D gene ambiguous. V lost 5 bases and J lost 5, with 16 bases in between. Germline-derived CDR1 and CDR2 are SGHAT and FQNNGV. CDR3 length equals 15 residues. Written as DNA, the CDR3 is TGTGCCAGCAGCCCAGGCCGGCGCCAGAACAATGAGCAGTTCTTC. Its protein is CASSPGRRQNNEQFF.

Only a few counts were recorded for this clone. The chain combines TRBV6-5 with TRBJ1-2, with 9 positions matching TRBD1. Unmatched junction bases numbered 6, after V lost 6 bases and J lost 1 base. This CDR3 contains 15 residues. CDR1 and CDR2 (germline): MNHEY, SVGAGI. The CDR3 nucleotides are TGTGCCAGCAGGCCCGGGACAGGGTTTAACTATGGCTACACCTTC. Its translation is CASRPGTGFNYGYTF.

In this sample, this clone turned up once. The V and J genes are TRBV20-1 and TRBJ1-2, with D unresolved. Germline-derived CDR1 and CDR2 are DFQATT and SNEGSKA (reference sequence). CDR3 size: 8 residues. V lost 7 bases, J lost 8 bases, and 5 bases lay in between. The CDR3 reads CSVRGYTF. The CDR3 DNA reads as TGCAGTGTGCGGGGCTACACCTTC.

The chain links TRBV25-1 to TRBJ2-7; possible D gene TRBD2, 5 bases. Trimming stripped 4 bases from V and 4 bases from J, with 14 bases between. This CDR3 is 14 amino acids long. Germline assignment: CDR1 MGHDK and CDR2 SYGVNS. The CDR3 loop reads CASSVGGSGYEQYF. The DNA of the CDR3 is TGTGCCAGCAGTGTAGGTGGGTCGGGGTACGAGCAGTACTTC.

This chain joins TRBV5-1 and TRBJ2-1, with 7 bases matching TRBD2. Germline CDR1 SGHRS, CDR2 YFSETQ. V lost 0 bases and J lost 7; bases outside the gene matches: 7. CDR3 length: 15 residues. The CDR3 reads CASSLVSGAPNEQFF. As DNA, the CDR3 is TGCGCCAGCAGCTTGGTGAGCGGGGCGCCGAATGAGCAGTTCTTC.

This clone showed up just a few times. This specimen includes other DNA sequences encoding the same CDR3. The CDR3, as DNA: TGTGCCTGGAGTGTACTCGGGGAGACCCAGTACTTC. Its translation: CAWSVLGETQYF. The chain carries TRBV30 and TRBJ2-5; D not certain. The CDR3 is made up of 12 amino acids. Germline CDR1 reads GTSNPN; CDR2 reads SVGIG (reference sequence). V gave up 0 bases and J gave up 5 bases, with 7 bases separating them.

The rearrangement joins TRBV2 to TRBJ1-6, with D hard to call. V was cut by 0 bases and J by 7 bases, with 7 bases left in between. CDR1 and CDR2 from the germline V gene are SNHLY and FYNNEI. CDR3 length: 14 residues. The CDR3, as DNA: TGTGCCAGCAGTGAAGCGCTTGAGAATTCACCCCTCCACTTT. Protein: CASSEALENSPLHF.

This clone turned up a few times. The gene calls are TRBV5-1 and TRBJ2-2, with TRBD1 identical over 9 bases. CDR1 is SGHRS and CDR2 is YFSETQ in the germline V gene. Trimming at V came to 4 bases and at J to 0 bases, leaving 4 bases not matched to a gene. This CDR3 has 16 residues. Here the CDR3 DNA reads TGCGCCAGCAGCCGACGGACAGGGGCGAACACCGGGGAGCTGTTTTTT. This encodes CASSRRTGANTGELFF.

The chain joins TRBV7-9 to TRBJ2-3; a weak D match, TRBD2 (5 bases). From germline, CDR1 is SEHNR and CDR2 FQNEAQ (reference sequence). With 7 bases removed from V and 1 base from J, the gap between germline ends came to 18 bases. CDR3 length: 16 residues. CDR3 sequence reads: CASKPGESKRTDTQYF. The CDR3 DNA sequence: TGTGCCAGCAAGCCCGGGGAATCCAAGCGCACAGATACGCAGTATTTT.

This chain joins TRBV10-3 and TRBJ2-5; 8 nucleotides line up with TRBD2. The germline V gene encodes CDR1 ENHRY and CDR2 SYGVKD. The CDR3 has 13 residues. The junction had 6 bases not matched to a gene; V was cut back by 7 bases and J by 5 bases. CDR3 in amino acids: CAITSGRGETQYF. The CDR3 coding sequence is TGTGCCATCACTAGCGGGCGGGGGGAGACCCAGTACTTC.

V and J are TRBV13 and TRBJ1-1, with D perhaps TRBD1 (5 bases). V was shortened by 3 bases and J by 6 bases, with 11 bases between the two germline ends. The CDR3 sequence is 13 residues long. Germline CDR1 PRHDT, CDR2 FYEKMQ (reference sequence). CDR3 nucleotide sequence: TGTGCCAGCAGCTTCAGGGCATCCGCTGAAGCTTTCTTT. It specifies CASSFRASAEAFF.

This clone was seen a handful of times. V and J are TRBV18 and TRBJ2-5; D not certain. This CDR3 is 10 amino acids long. V was pared by 6 bases and J by 4 bases, with 3 bases between. Looked up from germline, CDR1 is KGHSH and CDR2 is LQKENI. CDR3 DNA sequence: TGTGCCAGCTCGAGAGAGACCCAGTACTTC. Protein product: CASSRETQYF.

The genes are TRBV7-2 and TRBJ2-7, with TRBD1 matching 7 bases. The CDR3 extends over 14 amino acids. The V gene's germline CDR1 is SGHTA and CDR2 FQGNSA. Trimming cost V 0 bases and J 6 bases; bases outside gene matches: 5. CDR3 amino acids: CASSLAETGREQYF. The CDR3 DNA sequence: TGTGCCAGCAGCTTAGCGGAGACAGGGCGCGAGCAGTACTTC.

This clone showed up just a few times. The chain has TRBV7-9 and TRBJ2-5, with D maybe TRBD2 (5 bases). Trimming pared 5 bases from V and 2 bases from J, leaving 15 bases between. CDR3 length equals 15 residues. Germline CDR1 reads SEHNR; CDR2 reads FQNEAQ (reference sequence). In nucleotides, the CDR3 is TGTGCCAGCAGCCCGGCTTTGGGAGAACAAGAGACCCAGTACTTC. Protein sequence: CASSPALGEQETQYF.